The rows below give T cell receptor beta chains drawn from one sample of a study of CD8+ T cells in alopecia areata. Some clones are missing from TCRdb's copy, which holds only in-frame ones; the method was immunoSEQ multiplex PCR. The table lists approximately 150,000 clones, about 87% of them singletons. The sample consisted of CD8+ T cells sorted from blood, taken at week 0. Source of these receptors: a human donor with alopecia areata. Each CDR3 is given with its conserved first and last residue. D genes are given only for firm matches. Size is omitted from some rows. Given values are once, few, many or a class for expanded clones.

v_call	clone_size	cdr3_length	j_call	d_call	cdr3_aa	cdr3_nt
TRBV6-5	-	16	TRBJ1-5	-	CASSYSIAYSNQPQHF	TGTGCCAGCAGTTACTCGATTGCCTATAGCAATCAGCCCCAGCATTTT
TRBV11-3	-	14	TRBJ2-1	-	CASSFEPGSNEQFF	TGTGCCAGCAGCTTCGAACCTGGATCCAATGAGCAGTTCTTC
TRBV7-9	-	15	TRBJ1-6	-	CASSTPDGRNSPLHF	TGTGCCAGCAGCACCCCCGACGGTCGGAATTCACCCCTCCACTTT
TRBV7-6	once	16	TRBJ2-2	TRBD1	CASSLEGQGYTGELFF	TGTGCCAGCAGCTTAGAAGGACAGGGGTACACCGGGGAGCTGTTTTTT
TRBV29-1	-	13	TRBJ1-2	-	CSVLGTSYYGYTF	TGCAGCGTTTTGGGAACATCTTATTATGGCTACACCTTC
TRBV2	once	15	TRBJ2-7	-	CASTPEGSAAYEQYF	TGTGCCAGCACCCCAGAGGGATCAGCAGCCTACGAGCAGTACTTC
TRBV30	-	12	TRBJ2-7	TRBD1	CAWNAGGYEQYF	TGTGCCTGGAACGCAGGGGGATACGAGCAGTACTTC
TRBV5-4	-	14	TRBJ2-7	-	CASSFSPAGYEQYF	TGTGCCAGCAGCTTTAGTCCAGCGGGCTACGAGCAGTACTTC
TRBV6-5	-	13	TRBJ2-1	-	CASSDTTYNEQFF	TGTGCCAGCAGTGACACAACCTACAATGAGCAGTTCTTC
TRBV5-4	-	13	TRBJ2-1	-	CASSLRDSNEQFF	TGTGCCAGCAGCTTGCGAGACAGCAATGAGCAGTTCTTC
TRBV7-9	-	15	TRBJ2-3	TRBD1	CASSSWDRGPPAQYF	TGTGCCAGCAGTTCTTGGGACAGGGGTCCTCCTGCGCAGTATTTT
TRBV9	-	11	TRBJ1-2	-	CASSAPSGYTF	TGTGCCAGCAGCGCGCCTTCGGGCTACACCTTC
TRBV19	-	13	TRBJ2-1	TRBD1	CASTDSGGNEQFF	TGTGCCAGTACCGACTCAGGGGGCAATGAGCAGTTCTTC
TRBV10-1	-	12	TRBJ2-7	-	CASSESGYEQYF	TGCGCCAGCAGTGAGTCGGGGTACGAGCAGTACTTC
TRBV5-8	-	13	TRBJ2-7	-	CASSLQGYYEQYF	TGTGCCAGCAGTTTGCAGGGGTACTACGAGCAGTACTTC
TRBV23-1	-	18	TRBJ2-2	TRBD1	CASSQTVPRQGRTGELFF	TGCGCCAGCAGTCAAACCGTCCCGAGACAGGGGAGAACCGGGGAGCTGTTTTTT
TRBV15	-	14	TRBJ2-5	-	CATSGRGGQETQYF	TGTGCCACCAGCGGCAGGGGTGGCCAAGAGACCCAGTACTTC
TRBV7-9	-	15	TRBJ2-7	TRBD1	CASSPGGTGAYEQYF	TGTGCCAGCAGCCCCGGTGGGACAGGGGCCTACGAGCAGTACTTC
TRBV30	-	16	TRBJ2-1	TRBD2	CAWSSAAGGRYNEQFF	TGTGCCTGGAGTTCCGCAGCGGGAGGGCGGTACAATGAGCAGTTCTTC
TRBV29-1	-	12	TRBJ1-1	-	CSIRLGWTEAFF	TGCAGCATCCGGCTGGGGTGGACTGAAGCTTTCTTT
TRBV21-1	-	18	TRBJ2-1	-	CASSKVGTGVGDYNEQFF	TGTGCCAGCAGCAAAGTTGGGACAGGGGTCGGGGACTACAATGAGCAGTTCTTC
TRBV27	-	14	TRBJ2-4	TRBD1	CACRDSRSKNIQYF	TGTGCCTGCCGGGACAGTCGGTCCAAAAACATTCAGTACTTC
TRBV27	-	16	TRBJ2-3	TRBD2	CASSPYSGGSWDTQYF	TGTGCCAGCAGTCCTTATAGCGGGGGGTCTTGGGATACGCAGTATTTT
TRBV5-4	-	16	TRBJ2-1	TRBD2	CASSWTSGGLRNEQFF	TGTGCCAGCAGCTGGACTAGCGGGGGGCTTCGAAATGAGCAGTTCTTC
TRBV2	once	15	TRBJ1-1	-	CASRELFRVDTEAFF	TGTGCCAGCAGGGAGTTGTTCAGGGTGGACACTGAAGCTTTCTTT
TRBV11-2	-	15	TRBJ2-1	TRBD2	CASSLDLAGAYEQFF	TGTGCCAGCAGCTTAGACCTAGCGGGGGCATACGAGCAGTTCTTC
TRBV13	-	15	TRBJ2-7	TRBD1	CASSSPGQSSYEQYF	TGTGCCAGCAGCTCTCCGGGACAGAGCTCCTACGAGCAGTACTTC
TRBV7-9	-	13	TRBJ2-5	-	CASSLWGQETQYF	TGTGCCAGCAGCTTATGGGGGCAAGAGACCCAGTACTTC
TRBV7-9	-	16	TRBJ2-3	-	CASSYGDPGATDTQYF	TGTGCCAGCAGCTATGGGGACCCTGGAGCCACAGATACGCAGTATTTT
TRBV7-9	-	17	TRBJ2-1	-	CASSSTSAGQPYNEQFF	TGTGCCAGCAGCTCCACATCAGCGGGTCAACCCTACAATGAGCAGTTCTTC
TRBV7-9	-	12	TRBJ1-2	-	CASSLGTADYTF	TGTGCCAGCAGCTTAGGGACCGCCGACTACACCTTC
TRBV7-3	-	17	TRBJ2-4	-	CASSQGLSRGQKNIQYF	TGTGCCAGCAGCCAAGGGCTGAGTCGGGGACAAAAAAACATTCAGTACTTC
TRBV6-6	-	14	TRBJ2-1	TRBD2	CASSLAGGPLEQFF	TGTGCCAGCAGTCTAGCGGGAGGGCCACTTGAGCAGTTCTTC
TRBV5-1	few	13	TRBJ2-3	-	CASKMGGPDTQYF	TGCGCCAGCAAGATGGGGGGCCCAGATACGCAGTATTTT
TRBV5-1	-	13	TRBJ2-3	-	CASAGVDTDTQYF	TGCGCCAGCGCAGGTGTGGACACAGATACGCAGTATTTT
TRBV5-1	few	14	TRBJ2-2	TRBD2	CASRSGLYTGELFF	TGCGCCAGCAGATCGGGACTATACACCGGGGAGCTGTTTTTT
TRBV7-7	-	13	TRBJ2-2	TRBD2	CASSSAGAGELFF	TGTGCTAGCAGTTCGGCGGGAGCCGGGGAGCTGTTTTTT
TRBV27	-	12	TRBJ2-1	-	CASSHGTNEQFF	TGTGCCAGCAGCCACGGGACCAATGAGCAGTTCTTC
TRBV5-1	-	14	TRBJ2-3	TRBD1	CASSSGQGADTQYF	TGCGCCAGCAGCTCCGGCCAGGGGGCAGATACGCAGTATTTT
TRBV27	once	13	TRBJ1-1	-	CASSVGGNTEAFF	TGTGCCAGCAGTGTCGGGGGTAACACTGAAGCTTTCTTT
TRBV7-9	-	11	TRBJ2-7	-	CASSSHYEQYF	TGTGCCAGCAGCTCTCACTACGAGCAGTACTTC
TRBV29-1	-	13	TRBJ2-7	-	CSVEALSDYEQYF	TGCAGCGTTGAAGCCCTCAGCGACTACGAGCAGTACTTC
TRBV7-6	-	14	TRBJ1-1	TRBD1	CASSRSRDSSEAFF	TGTGCCAGCAGCCGGTCCCGGGACAGTTCTGAAGCTTTCTTT
TRBV11-1	once	18	TRBJ2-5	TRBD1	CASSLIMWDRGSQETQYF	TGTGCCAGCAGCTTGATTATGTGGGACAGGGGATCCCAAGAGACCCAGTACTTC
TRBV7-9	-	14	TRBJ2-2	-	CASSPPLASGELFF	TGTGCCAGCAGCCCCCCGTTAGCGAGCGGGGAGCTGTTTTTT
TRBV7-2	-	15	TRBJ2-1	-	CASSLPREINNEQFF	TGTGCCAGCAGCTTACCTAGAGAAATAAACAATGAGCAGTTCTTC
TRBV19	-	15	TRBJ1-5	TRBD1	CASTAGTGGVQPQHF	TGTGCCAGTACCGCCGGGACAGGGGGCGTTCAGCCCCAGCATTTT
TRBV29-1	-	13	TRBJ2-7	-	CSVEPSWGDEQYF	TGCAGCGTTGAGCCCTCTTGGGGGGACGAGCAGTACTTC
TRBV25-1	-	13	TRBJ2-3	-	CASSRELVKTQYF	TGTGCCAGCAGCAGGGAGCTAGTGAAGACGCAGTATTTT
TRBV4-1	few	15	TRBJ2-2	-	CASRPFSDHTGELFF	TGCGCCAGCAGACCTTTCTCGGACCATACCGGGGAGCTGTTTTTT
TRBV7-9	few	14	TRBJ2-1	-	CASSLAGSYNEQFF	TGTGCCAGCAGCTTAGCCGGTTCCTACAATGAGCAGTTCTTC
TRBV9	once	16	TRBJ2-1	-	CASSVVAGSSYNEQFF	TGTGCCAGCAGCGTAGTGGCAGGGAGCTCCTACAATGAGCAGTTCTTC
TRBV4-1	-	18	TRBJ2-3	TRBD2	CASSQGGTSGVITDTQYF	TGCGCCAGCAGCCAAGGCGGGACTAGCGGGGTAATCACAGATACGCAGTATTTT
TRBV7-9	-	12	TRBJ2-1	-	CASSVSSNEQFF	TGTGCCAGCAGCGTAAGCAGCAATGAGCAGTTCTTC
TRBV9	-	13	TRBJ2-7	-	CASSGGSSYEQYF	TGTGCCAGCAGCGGAGGATCGTCCTACGAGCAGTACTTC
TRBV27	few	17	TRBJ1-2	-	CASSLTRNRVDNYGYTF	TGTGCCAGCAGTTTAACGCGGAACAGAGTAGATAACTATGGCTACACCTTC
TRBV2	-	15	TRBJ1-5	-	CASSESTDSNQPQHF	TGTGCCAGCAGTGAAAGTACAGATAGCAATCAGCCCCAGCATTTT
TRBV10-2	-	13	TRBJ1-1	-	CASSRTDNTEAFF	TGCGCCAGCAGTAGGACAGACAACACTGAAGCTTTCTTT